The next 19 T cell receptor beta chains were all read from a single sample in a study of control samples from healthy donors and cancer patients. The protocol was immunoSEQ multiplex PCR, while the TCRdb copy is restricted to in-frame clones and leaves out a portion. Of 170,000 or so clones in the sample, about 94% were seen once. Sequenced material: blood. The receptors derive from a woman aged 40 to 49 in good health.

The chain recombines TRBV6-5 with TRBJ2-7, with a tentative D call TRBD2 (5 bases). CDR3 length: 15 residues. V lost 5 bases to trimming and J lost 2 bases, with 16 bases between them. Germline CDR1 reads MNHEY; CDR2 reads SVGAGI. CDR3 coding DNA: TGTGCCAGCAGTCCCGCCCTAGCACCTGCCTACGAGCAGTACTTC. Its translation: CASSPALAPAYEQYF.

The J gene is TRBJ1-5, the V gene TRBV4-1, with TRBD1 matching over 7 bases. The germline CDR1 and CDR2 sequences are MGHRA and YSYEKL. V trimming: 2 bases; J trimming: 7 bases; junction bases outside the gene matches: 8. This CDR3 region has 15 residues. The CDR3 DNA reads as TGCGCCAGCAGCCAACCCGACAGGGTGAGACAGCCCCAGCATTTT. It is translated as CASSQPDRVRQPQHF.

CDR3 amino acids: CASSGHSRGVWYGYTF. The DNA of the CDR3 is TGCGCCAGCAGTGGCCACTCAAGAGGGGTCTGGTATGGCTACACCTTC. This chain connects TRBV5-1 to TRBJ1-2, with a tentative D call TRBD1 (5 bases). Germline CDR1 reads SGHRS; CDR2 reads YFSETQ. Trimming pared 5 bases from V and 5 bases from J, leaving 22 bases between. This CDR3 comprises 16 residues.

This rearrangement joins TRBV19 to TRBJ1-1; 9 bases agree with TRBD1. The germline V gene has CDR1 LNHDA and CDR2 SQIVND (reference sequence). The CDR3 runs to 13 residues. The ends lost 5 bases at V and 3 bases at J; junction bases unmatched: 1. CDR3 in DNA: TGTGCCAGTAGTGGGGACAGGGACACTGAAGCTTTCTTT. Its translation is CASSGDRDTEAFF.

Concerning this clone: Other nucleotide sequences in the sample specify the same CDR3. The rearrangement links TRBV4-1 to TRBJ1-2; D remains unclear. V dropped 0 bases and J dropped 6 bases, with 14 bases sitting between them. The CDR3 is 15 amino acids. Looked up from germline, CDR1 is MGHRA and CDR2 is YSYEKL. Written as DNA, the CDR3 is TGCGCCAGCAGCCAAGAGATGGCAGTTTCCCATGGCTACACCTTC. It encodes CASSQEMAVSHGYTF.

This clone was recorded only once. This chain connects TRBV28 to TRBJ2-5; D is perhaps TRBD1 (6 bases). Between the trimmed V and J ends, which lost 2 bases and 3 bases, there was a span of 13 bases. Germline CDR1 is MDHEN and CDR2 is SYDVKM. There are 15 residues in the CDR3. As DNA, the CDR3 is TGTGCCAGCAGTTTAGGGGGACAAACTAAAGAGACCCAGTACTTC. This sequence encodes CASSLGGQTKETQYF.

This chain joins TRBV6-2 or TRBV6-3 and TRBJ2-7; 9 bases are shared with TRBD1. The V gene's germline CDR1 is MNHEY and CDR2 SVGEGT. The V gene end was trimmed by 6 bases and the J gene end by 6 bases; junction bases not matched to a gene: 12. The CDR3 loop spans 15 amino acids. CDR3 sequence reads: CASRPSGQGAVEQYF. In nucleotides, the CDR3 is TGTGCCAGCAGGCCTTCGGGACAGGGAGCCGTCGAGCAGTACTTC.

Only one count was recorded for this clone. The rearrangement uses TRBV5-1 and TRBJ2-5; 12 nucleotides match TRBD2. The length of the CDR3 is 16 residues. CDR1 is SGHRS and CDR2 is YFSETQ in the germline V gene. The V segment lost 1 base and the J segment 5 bases; nucleotides outside the gene matches: 6. The CDR3 region is CASSLSLAGGRETQYF. The CDR3 DNA sequence: TGCGCCAGCAGCTTGTCCCTAGCGGGGGGGCGGGAGACCCAGTACTTC.

The CDR3 DNA sequence: TGTGCCAGCACCCAGGTGATCGGGGCGGTTGAAGCTTTCTTT. Protein: CASTQVIGAVEAFF. The chain has TRBV5-4 and TRBJ1-1; TRBD1 might be the D (5 bases). CDR3 length equals 14 residues. The V and J ends lost 6 bases and 7 bases respectively, with 19 bases between them. CDR1 is SGHNT and CDR2 is YYREEE in the germline V gene (reference sequence).

J is TRBJ2-2 and V is TRBV9, with TRBD1 matching over 8 bases. The CDR3 totals 16 residues. After removal of 0 bases from V and 2 bases from J, the junction contained 3 bases not matched to a gene. The germline gives CDR1 SGDLS, CDR2 YYNGEE. The CDR3 protein is CASSVEGQVNTGELFF. The CDR3, as DNA: TGTGCCAGCAGCGTAGAGGGACAGGTAAACACCGGGGAGCTGTTTTTT.

J is TRBJ1-2 and V is TRBV7-9; D gene unclear. V was cut by 3 bases and J by 6 bases, with 11 bases left in between. CDR3 length equals 13 residues. CDR1 is SEHNR and CDR2 is FQNEAQ in the germline V gene (reference sequence). This CDR3 reads CASSFLLGNGYTF. The CDR3 DNA reads TGTGCCAGCAGCTTCTTGCTGGGGAATGGCTACACCTTC. Supplemented by reference TRBV7-9 and TRBJ1-2, the full variable domain reads DTGVSQNPRHKITKRGQNVTFRCDPISEHNRLYWYRQTLGQGPEFLTYFQNEAQLEKSRLLSDRFSAERPKGSFSTLEIQRTEQGDSAMYLCASSFLLGNGYTFGSGTRLTVV.

This chain links TRBV19 with TRBJ1-5; TRBD1 is a possible D gene (5 bases). The V and J ends lost 8 bases and 4 bases respectively, with 21 bases between them. In germline, CDR1 is LNHDA, CDR2 SQIVND (reference sequence). CDR3 length: 16 amino acids. This chain's CDR3 is CASSRETTWGNQPQHF. CDR3 nucleotides: TGTGCCAGTTCGAGGGAGACAACCTGGGGGAATCAGCCCCAGCATTTT.

This clone appeared a single time. The chain has TRBV7-9 and TRBJ1-4, with D tentatively TRBD1 (5 bases). The CDR3 runs 15 residues. Between the trimmed V and J ends, which lost 5 bases and 8 bases, there was a span of 18 bases. CDR1 SEHNR and CDR2 FQNEAQ come from the germline V gene (reference sequence). The CDR3, as DNA: TGTGCCAGCAGCCCCTTATCGGGGACTCCAGAAAAACTGTTTTTT. Protein product: CASSPLSGTPEKLFF.

The V call is TRBV4-1, the J call TRBJ1-1; D is undetermined. Germline V gives CDR1 MGHRA, CDR2 YSYEKL. There are 14 residues in the CDR3. Trimming pared 1 base from V and 2 bases from J, leaving 8 bases between. In nucleotides, the CDR3 is TGCGCCAGCAGCCAAGTTCTGGGAAACACTGAAGCTTTCTTT. Amino acids: CASSQVLGNTEAFF.

This chain connects TRBV4-1 to TRBJ1-3, with 8 bases identical to TRBD1. V trimming: 2 bases; J trimming: 4 bases; junction bases outside the gene matches: 4. Germline V gene sequence: CDR1 MGHRA, CDR2 YSYEKL. This CDR3 contains 15 residues. The DNA of the CDR3 is TGCGCCAGCAGCCAACCGCGGGACAGGGGAAACACCATATATTTT. Translation gives CASSQPRDRGNTIYF.

The chain joins TRBV3-1 (or the pseudogene TRBV3-2) to TRBJ2-5; D may be TRBD2 (6 bases). The germline gives CDR1 LGHDT, CDR2 YNNKEL (reference sequence). Trimming cost V 3 bases and J 1 base, with 15 bases left between them. CDR3 length: 16 amino acids. The CDR3 protein is CASSHVLADSQETQYF. The CDR3 DNA follows: TGTGCCAGCAGCCACGTATTAGCGGATTCCCAAGAGACCCAGTACTTC.

About this clone: One junction end does not reproduce the germline sequence, and a read error may be involved. Other DNA sequences within the sample encode an identical CDR3. V gene TRBV7-2 combines with J gene TRBJ1-2, with D tentatively TRBD1 (6 bases). The germline V gene has CDR1 SGHTA and CDR2 FQGNSA. The CDR3 is 13 residues long. In DNA, the CDR3 is TGTGCCAGCAGCCCAGACAGGAACTATGGCTATACCTTC. Translation: CASSPDRNYGYTF.

J is TRBJ1-6 and V is TRBV7-8, with D unclear. The CDR3 runs 12 residues. The V end was cut by 5 bases, the J end by 9 bases, with 8 bases between. Germline loops: CDR1 SGHVS, CDR2 FQNEAQ. CDR3 region: CASSPPRSPLHF. The CDR3 region has the DNA TGTGCCAGCAGCCCCCCACGTTCACCCCTCCACTTT.

This sequence joins TRBV5-5 and TRBJ1-1; TRBD1 might be the D (6 bases). The germline gives CDR1 SGHKS, CDR2 YYEKEE (reference sequence). This CDR3 contains 14 residues. V dropped 1 base and J dropped 4 bases, with 11 bases sitting between them. CDR3 residues: CASSLSGVSTEAFF. In nucleotides, the CDR3 is TGTGCCAGCAGCTTGTCAGGGGTGAGCACTGAAGCTTTCTTT. Variable domain in full (rest from reference TRBV5-5 and TRBJ1-1): DAGVTQSPTHLIKTRGQQVTLRCSPISGHKSVSWYQQVLGQGPQFIFQYYEKEERGRGNFPDRFSARQFPNYSSELNVNALLLGDSALYLCASSLSGVSTEAFFGQGTRLTVV.